This paragraph covers one T cell receptor beta chain sequence. Additional DNA sequences in this sample encode the identical CDR3. Here immunoSEQ multiplex PCR was the method, and the copy in TCRdb shows in-frame clones only, minus some. The sample includes some 900,000 clones, 76% of them seen just once. This sample is part of a study of shared clonotypes between healthy human individuals. The CDR3 contains 16 residues. Germline V gene data show CDR1 as SGHRS and CDR2 as YFSETQ. The J segment lost 5 bases and the V segment lost 5 bases, leaving 10 bases of the junction unmatched. This receptor was obtained from a young man in good health. The sequenced sample consisted of memory CD4+ T cells sorted from blood. Subset noted: CD45RA-negative fraction. The chain combines TRBV5-1 with TRBJ1-6; 7 nucleotides agree with TRBD1. The CDR3 sequence is CASSLTGTANNSPLHF. CDR3 bases: TGCGCCAGCAGTTTAACAGGGACAGCGAATAATTCACCCCTCCACTTT.